The source of this T cell receptor (beta chain) is a study of blood T cell repertoires in COVID-19. Profiled with immunoSEQ multiplex PCR; TCRdb holds only in-frame clones, not every one. This sample has about 180,000 clones, with roughly 87% found just once. The germline V gene encodes CDR1 SGHRS and CDR2 YFSETQ. The CDR3 extends over 14 amino acids. Trimming at V came to 0 bases and at J to 3 bases, leaving 2 bases not matched to a gene. Source material: PBMCs or T cells enriched from blood (not recorded which). The V gene is TRBV5-1, the J gene TRBJ1-1, with 7 bases identical to TRBD1. The source of this sequence is a woman between 45 and 60 years old who had recovered from COVID-19. CDR3 sequence (DNA): TGCGCCAGCAGCTTGGGACAGGGCTACACTGAAGCTTTCTTT. It translates to CASSLGQGYTEAFF. Using reference TRBV5-1 and TRBJ1-1 for the parts outside the CDR3, the full variable domain is KAGVTQTPRYLIKTRGQQVTLSCSPISGHRSVSWYQQTPGQGLQFLFEYFSETQRNKGNFPGRFSGRQFSNSRSEMNVSTLELGDSALYLCASSLGQGYTEAFFGQGTRLTVV.